This record looks at one TCR beta chain sequence and its context. No antigen is known for it. PCR involved 60 Vbeta and 13 Jbeta primers. TCRdb's copy holds only in-frame clones and misses some; the assay was immunoSEQ multiplex PCR. This table has over 150,000 clones, roughly two thirds appearing once. This sample is part of a study of cytomegalovirus exposure and HLA in healthy donors. Study outcomes and limitations: A later analysis reportedly found fewer N-insertions in an Asian-associated ancestry cluster than the roughly 680-donor mean.

V was pared by 7 bases and J by 6 bases, with 9 bases between. Germline CDR1 and CDR2: SEHNR and FQNEAQ (reference sequence). The CDR3 contains 11 residues. The source material was PBMCs. The chain carries TRBV7-9 and TRBJ1-2; D might be TRBD1 (5 bases). This TCR derives from a woman aged 25-40 years in good health and CMV-seronegative. The CDR3 DNA reads as TGTGCCAGCACCGGGGGGGATGGCTACACCTTC. Encoded protein: CASTGGDGYTF.